The present T cell receptor beta chain was sequenced within a study of blood T cell repertoires in COVID-19. Study in general: COVID-19 samples, acute and convalescent, were from the United States, Italy and Spain. PBMCs, B-cell-depleted T cells, or T cells were the source of the cDNA or gDNA that made up the material.

Only one count was recorded for this clone. The CDR3 consists of 15 residues. Trimming removed 3 bases from V and 1 base from J, with 9 bases in between. The germline V gene encodes CDR1 SNHLY and CDR2 FYNNEI. TCRdb's table, derived via immunoSEQ multiplex PCR, lists solely in-frame clones and lacks some. The sample includes approximately 260,000 clones, 83% of them seen just once. This clonotype was sampled from a man aged 60 to 69 who had recovered from COVID-19. The specimen was peripheral blood. This sequence joins TRBV2 and TRBJ2-2, with a possible D match to TRBD1 (5 bases). CDR3 in amino acids: CASSENRMNTGELFF. The CDR3 nucleotides are TGTGCCAGCAGTGAGAACAGGATGAACACCGGGGAGCTGTTTTTT.